Sequencing of this T cell receptor beta chain was carried out in a study of blood T cell repertoires in COVID-19. Study information: Material from acute and convalescent COVID-19 was sourced from the United States, Italy and Spain. PBMCs, B-cell-depleted T cells, or T cells were the source of the cDNA or gDNA that made up the material.

Per the authors' pipeline: Estimates of nucleated cell counts were drawn from the amplification of reference gene primers. Produced via immunoSEQ multiplex PCR; TCRdb's table is partial and in-frame only. V and J calls and clone size are copied from that table; D and trimming were computed from the DNA. Counted here are approximately 49,000 clones, around 87% occurring once; the ten biggest clones make up under 4.5%. The CDR3 runs 16 residues. V trimming: 4 bases; J trimming: 3 bases; junction bases outside the gene matches: 4. Germline lookup yields CDR1 MNHEY and CDR2 SVGAGI. Sequenced input: peripheral blood. The chain carries TRBV6-5 and TRBJ1-6; 9 bases fit TRBD1. This clonotype originated in a man aged 50-60 years with acute or convalescent COVID-19. The CDR3 reads CASSFRGQGYNSPLHF. The CDR3 DNA reads TGTGCCAGCAGTTTCAGGGGACAGGGCTATAATTCACCCCTCCACTTT.